This entry features one TCR beta chain sequence. These data originate in a study of long-term antiretroviral therapy in people with HIV. Run at survey level, the immunoSEQ assay was version v3.0. Libraries were prepared by immunoSEQ multiplex PCR; TCRdb keeps only in-frame clonotypes and omits some of them. Of 15,000 to 20,000 clones listed, around three quarters are singletons. Germline V lookup: CDR1 MNHEY, CDR2 SMNVEV (reference sequence). The CDR3 has 14 residues. The V gene end was trimmed by 2 bases and the J gene end by 4 bases; junction bases not matched to a gene: 2. PBMC samples from each donor numbered at least one pre-ART and at least two post-ART. Treatment locations for all participants with HIV were in the United States.

The source is a woman aged 30 to 39 with HIV. The chain uses TRBV27 and TRBJ1-5; 7 positions agree with TRBD1. This specimen was unsorted PBMCs, taken 2.9 years after starting antiretroviral therapy. CDR3 region: CASSLGGQNQPQHF. CDR3 sequence (DNA): TGTGCCAGCAGTTTAGGGGGACAGAATCAGCCCCAGCATTTT.